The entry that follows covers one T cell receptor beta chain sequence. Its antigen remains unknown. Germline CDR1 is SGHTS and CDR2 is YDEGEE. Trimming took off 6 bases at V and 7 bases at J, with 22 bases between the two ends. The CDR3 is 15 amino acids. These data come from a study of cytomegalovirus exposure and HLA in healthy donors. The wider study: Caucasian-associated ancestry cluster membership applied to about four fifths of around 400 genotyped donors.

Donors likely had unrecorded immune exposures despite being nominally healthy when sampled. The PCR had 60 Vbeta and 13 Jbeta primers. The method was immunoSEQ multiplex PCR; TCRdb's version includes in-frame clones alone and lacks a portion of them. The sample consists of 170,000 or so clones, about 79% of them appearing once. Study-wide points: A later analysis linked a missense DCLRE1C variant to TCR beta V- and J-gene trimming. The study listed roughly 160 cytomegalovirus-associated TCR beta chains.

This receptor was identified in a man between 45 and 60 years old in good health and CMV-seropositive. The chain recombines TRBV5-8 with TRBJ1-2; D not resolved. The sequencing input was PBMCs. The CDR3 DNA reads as TGTGCCAGCACAGGTCGGTCGTTGGGCCCCGGTGGCTACACCTTC. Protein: CASTGRSLGPGGYTF.